The 20 T cell receptor beta chains below were found in one sample sequenced in a study of blood T cell repertoires in COVID-19. Libraries were prepared by immunoSEQ multiplex PCR; TCRdb keeps only in-frame clonotypes and omits some of them. Altogether more than 200,000 clones are present, about four fifths being singletons, with the ten largest covering about 2.7%. Sequences were obtained from peripheral blood. The receptors originated from a woman in her forties with active or convalescent COVID-19.

The chain combines TRBV9 with TRBJ1-1; D might be TRBD1 (5 bases). The CDR3 has 14 residues. CDR1 and CDR2 (germline): SGDLS, YYNGEE. V was shortened by 0 bases and J by 4 bases, with 10 bases between the two germline ends. The CDR3: CASSVEGRGTEAFF. DNA for the CDR3: TGTGCCAGCAGCGTAGAGGGGAGGGGCACTGAAGCTTTCTTT.

The V gene is TRBV7-8, the J gene TRBJ1-1, with 7 nucleotides matching TRBD1. Looked up from germline, CDR1 is SGHVS and CDR2 is FQNEAQ. The length of the CDR3 is 16 residues. The V segment lost 1 base and the J segment 4 bases; nucleotides outside the gene matches: 9. As DNA, the CDR3 is TGTGCCAGCAGCTTAGTCAATACAGGGGCGGGCACTGAAGCTTTCTTT. This encodes CASSLVNTGAGTEAFF.

This chain joins TRBV3-1 (or the pseudogene TRBV3-2) and TRBJ1-3; 8 bases are shared with TRBD1. With 3 bases clipped from V and 7 bases from J, the junction kept 2 bases outside the gene matches. Per germline, CDR1 LGHDT and CDR2 YNNKEL (reference sequence). The CDR3 loop spans 13 amino acids. CDR3 nucleotides: TGTGCCAGCAGCCAGGGACAGGCGAACACCATATATTTT. This gives the protein CASSQGQANTIYF.

The rearrangement links TRBV7-9 to TRBJ1-2; TRBD1 aligns across 10 bases. The germline V gene encodes CDR1 SEHNR and CDR2 FQNEAQ (reference sequence). With V trimmed by 5 bases and J by 7 bases, 4 bases remained unmatched. The length of the CDR3 is 13 residues. The CDR3 DNA is TGTGCCAGCAGCCAGACAGGGGGCAGTGGCTACACCTTC. Its translation is CASSQTGGSGYTF.

Comments on this clone: One end of the junction is discordant with germline, which a read error may explain. This chain links TRBV25-1 with TRBJ1-1; D might be TRBD1 (5 bases). The germline V gene encodes CDR1 MGHDK and CDR2 SYGVNS. The CDR3 has 14 amino acids. The CDR3 protein is CASSEGAANAEAFF. The CDR3 nucleotides read TGTGCCAGCAGTGAAGGGGCGGCGAACGCTGAAGCTTTCTTT.

The rearrangement links TRBV28 to TRBJ2-7, with a possible D match to TRBD2 (6 bases). Between the trimmed V and J ends, which lost 6 bases and 3 bases, there was a span of 12 bases. CDR1 MDHEN and CDR2 SYDVKM come from the germline V gene. The CDR3 length is 13 residues. This CDR3 is CASSFSGDYEQYF. The CDR3 region has the DNA TGTGCCAGCAGCTTTTCGGGGGACTACGAGCAGTACTTC.

As to this clone: Sequence at one end of the junction differs from germline and may be a read error. The rearrangement links TRBV7-7 to TRBJ1-2; D is undetermined. In germline, CDR1 is SSHAT, CDR2 FNYEAQ (reference sequence). This CDR3 spans 12 amino acids. The DNA for the CDR3 is TGTGCTAGCAGCTTAGCAGAGAATGGCTACACCTTC. It is translated as CASSLAENGYTF.

This chain connects TRBV7-9 to TRBJ1-1; TRBD1 might be the D (6 bases). Trimming took 5 bases from V and 7 from J, leaving 23 bases between them. The CDR3 is 16 amino acids. Germline V gene data show CDR1 as SEHNR and CDR2 as FQNEAQ (reference sequence). The DNA for the CDR3 is TGTGCCAGCAGCCTCCTCGGGAGGGGGGCAGAGGATGAAGCTTTCTTT. This sequence encodes CASSLLGRGAEDEAFF.

The chain combines TRBV30 with TRBJ1-1, with 7 bases that match TRBD1. Germline loops: CDR1 GTSNPN, CDR2 SVGIG (reference sequence). The V segment lost 3 bases and the J segment 10 bases; nucleotides outside the gene matches: 8. CDR3 length equals 12 residues. The CDR3, as DNA: TGTGCCTGGAGGCAGCAGGGGGGCTCAGCTTTCTTT. Encoded protein: CAWRQQGGSAFF. Complete variable domain (other parts from reference TRBV30 and TRBJ1-1): SQTIHQWPATLVQPVGSPLSLECTVEGTSNPNLYWYRQAAGRGLQLLFYSVGIGQISSEVPQNLSASRPQDRQFILSSKKLLLSDSGFYLCAWRQQGGSAFFGQGTRLTVV.

This clone has more than one count but fewer than ten. The chain employs TRBV7-3 and TRBJ1-1, with TRBD1 matching 8 bases. J lost 4 bases, V lost 5 bases, and 12 bases had no gene match. The CDR3 covers 16 residues. Germline CDR1 and CDR2: SGHTA and FQGTGA. CDR3 sequence: CASSPSGQESPTEAFF. CDR3 bases: TGTGCCAGCAGCCCTTCGGGACAGGAAAGTCCCACTGAAGCTTTCTTT.

This clone was counted only a few times. The same CDR3 can be traced to other DNA sequences in this sample. This chain uses TRBV11-2 with TRBJ2-1; the match to TRBD2 covers 10 bases. The germline V gene has CDR1 SGHAT and CDR2 FQNNGV. V lost 2 bases, J lost 14 bases, and 9 bases stayed unmatched. The CDR3 sequence is 14 residues long. CDR3: CASSLRPSGSQKFF. The CDR3 bases are TGTGCCAGCAGCTTACGTCCTAGCGGGAGTCAAAAGTTCTTC.

In this sample, this clone turned up once. The chain recombines TRBV30 with TRBJ2-7; 9 bases line up with TRBD1. The CDR3 is made up of 13 amino acids. Germline CDR1 is GTSNPN and CDR2 is SVGIG (reference sequence). Trimming cost V 1 base and J 4 bases; bases outside gene matches: 2. This CDR3 is CAWSEDRGYEQYF. The DNA of the CDR3 is TGTGCCTGGAGTGAGGACAGGGGATACGAGCAGTACTTC.

This chain uses TRBV27 with TRBJ2-7; TRBD1 is a possible D gene (6 bases). V was pared by 0 bases and J by 3 bases, with 12 bases between. The CDR3 totals 15 residues. Germline CDR1 MNHEY, CDR2 SMNVEV (reference sequence). The CDR3 nucleotides are TGTGCCAGCAGTTTATCGACAGGACTGCTCTACGAGCAGTACTTC. It codes for CASSLSTGLLYEQYF.

The V and J genes are TRBV30 and TRBJ1-5; a possible D gene is TRBD1 (6 bases). This CDR3 spans 14 amino acids. Trimming stripped 4 bases from V and 0 bases from J, with 10 bases between. The germline CDR1 and CDR2 sequences are GTSNPN and SVGIG (reference sequence). The CDR3 bases are TGTGCCTGGACAGGGGCCGATAGCAATCAGCCCCAGCATTTT. This codes for CAWTGADSNQPQHF. Combining the CDR3 with reference TRBV30 and TRBJ1-5 gives the whole variable domain SQTIHQWPATLVQPVGSPLSLECTVEGTSNPNLYWYRQAAGRGLQLLFYSVGIGQISSEVPQNLSASRPQDRQFILSSKKLLLSDSGFYLCAWTGADSNQPQHFGDGTRLSIL.

V usage is TRBV6-1 and J usage is TRBJ1-1, with 9 bases fitting TRBD1. The CDR3 has 14 residues. With 3 bases clipped from V and 9 bases from J, the junction kept 8 bases outside the gene matches. Germline V gives CDR1 MNHNS, CDR2 SASEGT. Here the CDR3 DNA reads TGTGCCAGCAGTGACACAGGGGGCGCGGGGCAAGCTTTCTTT. Translated: CASSDTGGAGQAFF.

This clone was counted a few times. The V call is TRBV3-1 (or the pseudogene TRBV3-2), the J call TRBJ2-1, with a possible D match to TRBD2 (6 bases). The CDR3 is 14 amino acids. With 1 base removed from V and 9 bases from J, the gap between germline ends came to 13 bases. CDR1 and CDR2 (germline): LGHDT, YNNKEL (reference sequence). CDR3 in amino acids: CASSQALLAGEQFF. The CDR3 DNA is TGTGCCAGCAGCCAAGCCCTACTAGCAGGTGAGCAGTTCTTC.

This chain links TRBV7-8 with TRBJ2-1; the D gene is possibly TRBD1 (5 bases). The CDR3 consists of 17 residues. The germline CDR1 and CDR2 sequences are SGHVS and FQNEAQ. The V and J ends lost 5 bases and 1 base respectively, with 18 bases between them. Written as DNA, the CDR3 is TGTGCCAGCAGCCCACATCAGGGCGTGACGTCCTACAATGAGCAGTTCTTC. This encodes CASSPHQGVTSYNEQFF.

The chain joins TRBV19 to TRBJ2-7; 9 nucleotides align to TRBD2. The V gene's germline CDR1 is LNHDA and CDR2 SQIVND (reference sequence). After removal of 5 bases from V and 3 bases from J, the junction contained 8 bases not matched to a gene. The CDR3 extends over 15 amino acids. CDR3 amino acids: CASSPGGSGSYEQYF. CDR3 nucleotide sequence: TGTGCCAGTAGTCCGGGGGGTAGCGGGAGCTACGAGCAGTACTTC.

This clone has a single count. The chain employs TRBV19 and TRBJ1-2, with no clear D. Trimming removed 5 bases at V and 4 bases at J, with 11 bases between. In germline, CDR1 is LNHDA, CDR2 SQIVND (reference sequence). CDR3 length equals 13 residues. The CDR3 sequence: CASSVGSSYGYTF. CDR3 DNA sequence: TGTGCCAGTAGTGTCGGGAGCTCCTATGGCTACACCTTC.

The chain carries TRBV6-5 and TRBJ2-7; 9 nucleotides align to TRBD1. The CDR3 spans 13 residues. From germline, CDR1 is MNHEY and CDR2 SVGAGI. V lost 6 bases and J lost 8; bases outside the gene matches: 8. The CDR3 nucleotides read TGTGCCAGCAGCCCCGGGACAGGGCGTAAGCAGTACTTC. Translation gives CASSPGTGRKQYF.